This section outlines one TCR beta chain sequence together with its context. Its antigen specificity is not known. Qualities for individual bases were not recorded, and no much larger clone is one base off. These data belong to a study of blood T cell repertoires in COVID-19 (TCRdb year 2020). Notes on the research overall: The collaborator samples originated in the United States, Italy and Spain and spanned the acute and convalescent phases of COVID-19. HLA class I and class II types, where available, came from metadata supplied by the sample provider rather than from assay-based typing. The prospective study material was composed of cDNA or gDNA derived from T cells, B-cell-depleted T cells, or PBMCs. A de-identified subject ID, COVID-19 status, age in years and sex were almost always included in the sample metadata. The dataset comprised deeply sampled blood TCRbeta repertoires from subjects exposed to, actively infected with, or recovered from COVID-19. Samples came from the ongoing ImmuneRACE study (first 160 participants) plus 1,254 subjects from 6 global collaborators. The repertoires were released in a freely available public database meant as a resource for research on the immune response to SARS-CoV-2. What the work shows at the level of the full study, not this receptor alone: How much clinical and demographic metadata was included differed by source and by participant, and the metadata was provided uncurated.

Another Seattle source contributed samples from volunteer blood donors who had recovered from COVID-19. Whole blood was collected in K2EDTA tubes by collaborating institutions according to the institutions' own protocols. For TCRbeta analysis, collaborators shipped samples as frozen whole blood, isolated PBMCs, or DNA extracted from either of those sample types. From the germline V gene, CDR1 is SQVTM and CDR2 is ANQGSEA. The V end loses 4 bases and the J end loses 0 bases, and a stretch of 6 bases separates them. The CDR3 starts with the cysteine, ends with the phenylalanine, and has 13 residues. Only the CDR3 portion is preserved as DNA: 39 bases, with reading frame beginning at the first base. TCRbeta CDR3 regions were amplified from genomic DNA using the immunoSEQ Assay, a bias-controlled multiplex PCR. The published analysis was carried out like this. The number of nucleated cells in each sample was estimated by amplification of reference gene primers within the assay. Sequence reads were collapsed and filtered to measure the absolute abundance of every unique TCRbeta CDR3 rearrangement. For each sample, productive Simpson clonality was calculated as the square root of Simpson's diversity index over productive rearrangements. Entries here come from immuneACCESS through TCRdb and include only in-frame sequences with V and J called. Some clones fail to appear in such tables; in the studies checked, an unresolved V gene covers under half of the shortfall, and the cause of the remainder is unknown. V and J calls and clone size are copied from that table; D and trimming were computed from the DNA. The sample table contains about 310,000 clones; only one count was recorded for around 87% of them. The leading ten clones occupy about 8% of the sample.

Sequenced input: peripheral blood. This sequence uses TRBV29-1 and TRBJ1-4; the D region possibly corresponds to TRBD1 (5 bases align). The clonotype originates from a woman aged 50 to 60 who had recovered from COVID-19. The DNA sequence reads TGCAGCGTTGGGGGGGCAACTAATGAAAAACTGTTTTTT. It encodes CSVGGATNEKLFF.